This TCR beta chain was sequenced during a study of cytomegalovirus exposure and HLA in healthy donors. The primer mix had 60 Vbeta and 13 Jbeta primers. Sequencing used immunoSEQ multiplex PCR; TCRdb keeps in-frame clones, though not all of them. In the table there are 200,000 or so clones, approximately 83% of which are singletons. CDR3 length: 14 residues. Germline CDR1 is SEHNR and CDR2 is FQNEAQ (reference sequence). V was pared by 5 bases and J by 5 bases, with 5 bases of the junction left unmatched. The sample taken for sequencing was PBMCs. The TCR was taken from a girl under 18 in good health and CMV-seronegative. The gene calls are TRBV7-9 and TRBJ2-5; 10 bases align to TRBD1. In nucleotides, the CDR3 is TGTGCCAGCAGCCGACAGGGGGCCTGGGAGACCCAGTACTTC. Its translation: CASSRQGAWETQYF. The full variable domain, in which reference TRBV7-9 and TRBJ2-5 provide the parts outside the CDR3, is DTGVSQNPRHKITKRGQNVTFRCDPISEHNRLYWYRQTLGQGPEFLTYFQNEAQLEKSRLLSDRFSAERPKGSFSTLEIQRTEQGDSAMYLCASSRQGAWETQYFGPGTRLLVL.